Sequencing of this T cell receptor (beta chain) was carried out in a study of shared clonotypes between healthy human individuals. On the study more broadly: Three plates each covered CD4 naive and memory; CD8 naive two, CD8 memory one.

It was at deep level that the assay was run. Assay used: immunoSEQ multiplex PCR; TCRdb lists only in-frame clones, some missing. This table holds about 2.1 million clones, around 93% found once. The V gene's germline CDR1 is SEHNR and CDR2 FQNEAQ (reference sequence). V was pared by 6 bases and J by 3 bases, with 3 bases of the junction left unmatched. The length of the CDR3 is 13 residues. Naive CD8 cells lacked CD45RO and underwent positive selection for CCR7, leaving out terminally differentiated effector memory CD45RA+ cells. The donors were all Caucasian adults (living in Nashville, Tennessee). This chain uses TRBV7-9 with TRBJ2-5; 8 bases line up with TRBD2. What was sequenced was naive CD8+ T cells from PBMCs. This TCR derives from a man younger than 35 in good health. Some clones in this sample may be carry-over from other donors' samples. The CDR3 nucleotides read TGTGCCAGCAGAACTAGCGGTAAAGAGACCCAGTACTTC. Encoded protein: CASRTSGKETQYF.